Below are 32 T cell receptor beta chains sequenced from a single sample in a study of CD8+ T cells in alopecia areata. As the sequencing template, cDNA was produced by extracting RNA and reverse transcribing it. TCRdb's table, derived via immunoSEQ multiplex PCR, lists solely in-frame clones and lacks some. The data show about 270,000 clones, with around 64% seen just once and 0.75% to 0.95% held by the top ten. Sample treatment: oral pan-JAK inhibitor, 5-10 mg twice daily. The material was CD4+ T cells sorted from blood, obtained at roughly week 52, from a patient treated with tofacitinib. These receptor sequences come from a human donor with alopecia areata.

The rearrangement links TRBV7-3 to TRBJ2-3; D is possibly TRBD2 (7 bases). Per germline, CDR1 SGHTA and CDR2 FQGTGA. Trimming shortened V by 2 bases and J by 7 bases, and 16 bases separated the two germline ends. The CDR3 contains 15 residues. For the CDR3, the DNA is TGTGCCAGCAGCTTAGCGGGGGCCAATTCAAATACGCAGTATTTT. Its protein product is CASSLAGANSNTQYF.

This clone was detected ten times or more. Other nucleotide sequences in the sample specify the same CDR3. The chain joins TRBV7-2 to TRBJ2-7; 10 bases are a match to TRBD1. The CDR3 is 14 residues long. V lost 3 bases, J lost 3 bases, and 2 bases stayed unmatched. Per germline, CDR1 SGHTA and CDR2 FQGNSA. The CDR3 sequence is CASSFRDRGYEQYF. CDR3 DNA: TGTGCCAGCAGCTTTAGGGACAGGGGCTACGAGCAGTACTTC.

About this clone: Germline is not matched at one junction end, which may reflect a read error. V is TRBV29-1 and J is TRBJ1-2; D gene unclear. Germline V gene data show CDR1 as SQVTM and CDR2 as ANQGSEA. This CDR3 is built from 8 residues. The CDR3 coding sequence is TGCAGCGTTGAAGATGCGAGATTC. This translates into CSVEDARF.

The chain uses TRBV6-5 and TRBJ1-6, with D maybe TRBD1 (6 bases). Looked up from germline, CDR1 is MNHEY and CDR2 is SVGAGI. V was cut by 2 bases and J by 2 bases, with 7 bases left in between. The CDR3 spans 15 residues. The CDR3 sequence is CASSYEGAYNSPLHF. The CDR3, as DNA: TGTGCCAGCAGTTACGAGGGGGCCTATAATTCACCCCTCCACTTT.

This clone was detected only a few times. The V gene is TRBV7-2, the J gene TRBJ1-2; no reliable D call. The V and J ends lost 5 bases and 2 bases respectively, with 9 bases between them. Looked up from germline, CDR1 is SGHTA and CDR2 is FQGNSA. This CDR3 is built from 13 residues. The CDR3 loop is CASSPDGNYGYTF. The CDR3 DNA reads as TGTGCCAGCAGCCCGGACGGAAACTATGGCTACACCTTC. The full variable domain, in which reference TRBV7-2 and TRBJ1-2 provide the parts outside the CDR3, is GAGVSQSPSNKVTEKGKDVELRCDPISGHTALYWYRQSLGQGLEFLIYFQGNSAPDKSGLPSDRFSAERTGGSVSTLTIQRTQQEDSAVYLCASSPDGNYGYTFGSGTRLTVV.

The rearrangement joins TRBV4-3 to TRBJ2-7; no reliable D call. V dropped 4 bases and J dropped 2 bases, with 12 bases sitting between them. Germline CDR1 LGHNA, CDR2 YSLEER. CDR3 size: 14 residues. This CDR3 reads CASSRGAGTYEQYF. The CDR3 DNA reads TGCGCCAGCAGCCGAGGTGCAGGAACCTACGAGCAGTACTTC.

The rearrangement joins TRBV5-4 to TRBJ2-5; 14 bases are a match to TRBD2. The V gene end was trimmed by 0 bases and the J gene end by 5 bases; junction bases not matched to a gene: 12. The CDR3 length is 19 residues. The germline V gene has CDR1 SGHNT and CDR2 YYREEE (reference sequence). This chain's CDR3 is CASSLGNGLAGGPSETQYF. The DNA for the CDR3 is TGTGCCAGCAGCTTGGGGAATGGACTAGCGGGGGGACCCTCGGAGACCCAGTACTTC.

The chain has TRBV29-1 and TRBJ2-2; TRBD1 is a possible D gene (5 bases). The CDR3 is 13 amino acids. The ends were cut back, 5 bases at V and 0 bases at J, with 7 bases in the middle. Germline loops: CDR1 SQVTM, CDR2 ANQGSEA. The CDR3, as DNA: TGCAGCGTTAGACAGACGAACACCGGGGAGCTGTTTTTT. Residues: CSVRQTNTGELFF.

This clone turned up a few times. This rearrangement joins TRBV7-9 to TRBJ1-1; TRBD1 is a possible D gene (5 bases). V lost 6 bases to trimming and J lost 6 bases, with 8 bases between them. The CDR3 spans 11 residues. Germline V CDR1 and CDR2: SEHNR, FQNEAQ (reference sequence). The CDR3 reads CASSTGPEAFF. DNA for the CDR3: TGTGCCAGCAGTACAGGCCCTGAAGCTTTCTTT.

The chain combines TRBV15 with TRBJ2-7; D gene uncertain. Germline CDR1 LNHNV, CDR2 YYDKDF (reference sequence). V was shortened by 3 bases and J by 3 bases, with 9 bases between the two germline ends. The CDR3 contains 13 residues. The CDR3 coding sequence is TGTGCCACCAGCAGGTATCCCGTCTACGAGCAGTACTTC. This codes for CATSRYPVYEQYF.

The CDR3 region is CAWSRTRYGYTF. As DNA, the CDR3 is TGTGCCTGGAGTCGGACCCGCTATGGCTACACCTTC. V usage is TRBV30 and J usage is TRBJ1-2; D ambiguous. V gave up 2 bases and J gave up 4 bases, with 8 bases separating them. Germline assignment: CDR1 GTSNPN and CDR2 SVGIG (reference sequence). The length of the CDR3 is 12 residues.

The chain has TRBV29-1 and TRBJ2-7; D uncertain. The germline CDR1 and CDR2 sequences are SQVTM and ANQGSEA. This CDR3 region has 12 residues. V lost 4 bases and J 7 bases, leaving 14 bases between the germline ends. The chain's CDR3 is CSVGTYPEEQYF. Written as DNA, the CDR3 is TGCAGCGTTGGTACCTACCCGGAGGAGCAGTACTTC.

The chain is built from TRBV30 and TRBJ1-1, with D possibly matching TRBD1 (5 bases). Germline lookup yields CDR1 GTSNPN and CDR2 SVGIG (reference sequence). The V gene lost 4 bases and the J gene lost 5 bases, with 11 bases spanning the gap. CDR3 length: 12 residues. As DNA, the CDR3 is TGTGCCTGGAAGTGGTCAGGGACTGAAGCTTTCTTT. Protein product: CAWKWSGTEAFF.

This rearrangement joins TRBV6-1 to TRBJ2-7; D is ambiguous. The CDR3 extends over 12 amino acids. Germline values: CDR1 MNHNS, CDR2 SASEGT. V lost 10 bases to trimming and J lost 2 bases, with 12 bases between them. CDR3 DNA: TGTGCCACTTTAGGACCGCCCTACGAGCAGTACTTC. Translation gives CATLGPPYEQYF.

The V and J genes are TRBV30 and TRBJ1-1; D call uncertain. Germline lookup yields CDR1 GTSNPN and CDR2 SVGIG (reference sequence). There are 12 residues in the CDR3. The V end lost 2 bases, the J end lost 4 bases, and 8 bases lay between the germline ends. In DNA, the CDR3 is TGTGCCTGGAGTTTAGGTGCCACTGAAGCTTTCTTT. Translation gives CAWSLGATEAFF. Drawing the rest from reference TRBV30 and TRBJ1-1, the complete variable domain is SQTIHQWPATLVQPVGSPLSLECTVEGTSNPNLYWYRQAAGRGLQLLFYSVGIGQISSEVPQNLSASRPQDRQFILSSKKLLLSDSGFYLCAWSLGATEAFFGQGTRLTVV.

The genes are TRBV7-2 and TRBJ2-5, with 10 bases fitting TRBD1. Per the germline V gene, CDR1 is SGHTA and CDR2 is FQGNSA. With 1 base clipped from V and 5 bases from J, the junction kept 1 base outside the gene matches. The CDR3 is made up of 14 amino acids. The CDR3 DNA reads as TGTGCCAGCAGCTTAGGACAGGGGGCGGAGACCCAGTACTTC. The encoded protein is CASSLGQGAETQYF.

The chain uses TRBV25-1 and TRBJ1-2; 9 nucleotides line up with TRBD1. Germline values: CDR1 MGHDK, CDR2 SYGVNS. The CDR3 sequence is 14 residues long. Germline trimming cut 3 bases from V and 7 bases from J; bases unmatched to any gene: 6. CDR3 sequence (DNA): TGTGCCAGCAGTGATCCGGGACAGGGACTTGGCTACACCTTC. Protein product: CASSDPGQGLGYTF.

A single count supports this clone. Here the CDR3 DNA reads TGTGCCAGCTCGCCTACTATGGAGAGCTCCTACGAGCAGTACTTC. Protein product: CASSPTMESSYEQYF. This chain joins TRBV18 and TRBJ2-7; the D is unclear. The CDR3 length is 15 residues. Per the germline V gene, CDR1 is KGHSH and CDR2 is LQKENI. V gave up 6 bases and J gave up 0 bases, with 15 bases separating them. Full variable domain (outside the CDR3, taken from reference TRBV18 and TRBJ2-7): NAGVMQNPRHLVRRRGQEARLRCSPMKGHSHVYWYRQLPEEGLKFMVYLQKENIIDESGMPKERFSAEFPKEGPSILRIQQVVRGDSAAYFCASSPTMESSYEQYFGPGTRLTVT.

V and J are TRBV9 and TRBJ2-5; D gene unclear. This CDR3 region has 14 residues. Germline CDR1 is SGDLS and CDR2 is YYNGEE. V was cut by 2 bases and J by 5 bases, with 13 bases left in between. CDR3 amino acids: CASSVGLEGETQYF. The CDR3 DNA reads TGTGCCAGCAGCGTGGGCCTAGAAGGGGAGACCCAGTACTTC.

This clone was picked up a small number of times. The J gene is TRBJ1-1, the V gene TRBV23-1; D is unresolved. TRBV23-1 is filed as an ORF, its function uncertain. Trimming took off 0 bases at V and 8 bases at J, with 7 bases between the two ends. The CDR3 runs 12 residues. The CDR3 DNA reads as TGCGCCAGCAGTCAATCGGTGGGGGAAGCTTTCTTT. Its protein product is CASSQSVGEAFF.

The chain joins TRBV30 to TRBJ1-1; no reliable D call. V dropped 6 bases and J dropped 1 base, with 21 bases sitting between them. The germline V gene has CDR1 GTSNPN and CDR2 SVGIG (reference sequence). The CDR3 extends over 16 amino acids. The CDR3 DNA reads TGTGCCTGCACCATTCGGGAAGCAAGAGCGAACACTGAAGCTTTCTTT. It encodes CACTIREARANTEAFF.

The rearrangement joins TRBV30 to TRBJ2-2; possible D gene TRBD1, 6 bases. Trimming cost V 3 bases and J 4 bases, with 15 bases left between them. CDR1 and CDR2 from the germline V gene are GTSNPN and SVGIG (reference sequence). This CDR3 spans 15 amino acids. The CDR3 reads CAWRTRGSATGELFF. The CDR3 nucleotides are TGTGCCTGGAGGACCAGGGGATCCGCCACCGGGGAGCTGTTTTTT.

As to this clone: Other DNA sequences of this sample code for an identical CDR3. The chain couples TRBV5-1 to TRBJ2-7; the D gene is possibly TRBD1 (5 bases). Germline CDR1 reads SGHRS; CDR2 reads YFSETQ. V was trimmed by 3 bases and J by 3 bases, leaving 7 bases between them. The CDR3 is 12 residues long. The CDR3 nucleotides are TGCGCCAGCAGCTCAACAGGCTACGAGCAGTACTTC. It translates to CASSSTGYEQYF.

The V gene is TRBV30, the J gene TRBJ2-5, with D perhaps matching TRBD1 (5 bases). CDR1 is GTSNPN and CDR2 is SVGIG in the germline V gene (reference sequence). This CDR3 is 14 amino acids long. The germline V and J ends were trimmed by 2 bases and 5 bases, with 15 bases remaining between them. The CDR3 sequence: CAWSLGLGPETQYF. For the CDR3, the DNA is TGTGCCTGGAGTTTGGGCCTGGGGCCCGAGACCCAGTACTTC.

This clone has more than one count but fewer than ten. This chain joins TRBV29-1 and TRBJ2-5; D possibly corresponds to TRBD2 (6 bases). This CDR3 has 14 residues. Germline V gene lookup returns CDR1 SQVTM and CDR2 ANQGSEA. V shed 3 bases and J shed 2 bases, with 13 bases lying between them. CDR3: CSVDGRGRQETQYF. CDR3 sequence (DNA): TGCAGCGTTGACGGCCGAGGGAGGCAAGAGACCCAGTACTTC. Together with reference TRBV29-1 and TRBJ2-5, the CDR3 gives the full variable domain: SAVISQKPSRDICQRGTSLTIQCQVDSQVTMMFWYRQQPGQSLTLIATANQGSEATYESGFVIDKFPISRPNLTFSTLTVSNMSPEDSSIYLCSVDGRGRQETQYFGPGTRLLVL.

The V call is TRBV5-4, the J call TRBJ1-1, with TRBD1 identical over 9 bases. Germline V lookup: CDR1 SGHNT, CDR2 YYREEE (reference sequence). The CDR3 covers 15 residues. V was pared by 5 bases and J by 1 base, with 6 bases of the junction left unmatched. DNA for the CDR3: TGTGCCAGCAGTACCGGGACAGGGCCGAACACTGAAGCTTTCTTT. Translated: CASSTGTGPNTEAFF.

The chain joins TRBV5-6 to TRBJ1-2; D not resolved. Germline-derived CDR1 and CDR2 are SGHDT and YYEEEE. CDR3 length equals 12 residues. V lost 0 bases to trimming and J lost 6 bases, with 6 bases between them. For the CDR3, the DNA is TGTGCCAGCAGCTTGGGTGGGGATGGCTACACCTTC. As protein: CASSLGGDGYTF.

The chain combines TRBV29-1 with TRBJ2-2; TRBD1 is a possible D gene (5 bases). With 4 bases removed from V and 7 bases from J, the gap between germline ends came to 16 bases. CDR3 size: 14 residues. Germline assignment: CDR1 SQVTM and CDR2 ANQGSEA. The CDR3 loop reads CSVARTLAFGELFF. The CDR3 nucleotides are TGCAGCGTTGCGCGGACACTGGCTTTCGGGGAGCTGTTTTTT.

The chain joins TRBV29-1 to TRBJ2-3; 8 bases map to TRBD2. The J segment lost 0 bases and the V segment lost 6 bases, leaving 8 bases of the junction unmatched. Germline values: CDR1 SQVTM, CDR2 ANQGSEA. The CDR3 covers 15 residues. The CDR3 DNA sequence: TGCAGCGTCCTCAGACTAGCGATAAGCACAGATACGCAGTATTTT. This encodes CSVLRLAISTDTQYF.

The chain has TRBV30 and TRBJ2-3; TRBD2 agrees at 7 bases. Germline V lookup: CDR1 GTSNPN, CDR2 SVGIG (reference sequence). V lost 2 bases, J lost 2 bases, and 4 bases stayed unmatched. The CDR3 consists of 14 residues. This CDR3 reads CAWSSGALTDTQYF. CDR3 nucleotides: TGTGCCTGGAGTAGCGGGGCCCTCACAGATACGCAGTATTTT.

V is TRBV6-1 and J is TRBJ2-1; no reliable D call. Germline loops: CDR1 MNHNS, CDR2 SASEGT. This CDR3 has 17 residues. Trimming took 0 bases from V and 8 from J, leaving 20 bases between them. CDR3 in amino acids: CASSEAKRTAFVDEQFF. CDR3 coding DNA: TGTGCCAGCAGTGAAGCCAAGCGAACCGCATTTGTCGATGAGCAGTTCTTC.

The chain couples TRBV7-9 to TRBJ2-3; 11 bases map to TRBD1. Looked up from germline, CDR1 is SEHNR and CDR2 is FQNEAQ (reference sequence). The junction had 9 bases not matched to a gene; V was cut back by 4 bases and J by 3 bases. The CDR3 has 17 amino acids. The CDR3, as DNA: TGTGCCAGCAGCTCAACCGGGACAGGGGGAACGACAGATACGCAGTATTTT. As protein: CASSSTGTGGTTDTQYF.